This paragraph reports one T cell receptor beta chain. This entry belongs to a study of OX40 agonist ivuxolimab in advanced cancers. Study context: Patients received the agonistic anti-OX40 (CD134) antibody ivuxolimab. One hepatocellular carcinoma and a couple of cutaneous melanoma patients partially responded.

Exclusion applied to patients with autoimmune disease history or systemic immunosuppression. At baseline, cycle 4 day 1, and cycle 7 day 1, blood was sampled. The V gene lost 6 bases and the J gene lost 2 bases, with 13 bases spanning the gap. Germline CDR1 reads MNHEY; CDR2 reads SVGAGI. This CDR3 contains 14 residues. Assay used: immunoSEQ multiplex PCR; TCRdb lists only in-frame clones, some missing. This sample has more than 9,500 clones, with approximately 70% found just once. This clonotype originated in an adult with an advanced solid tumor such as melanoma, head and neck, liver or kidney cancer. The rearrangement uses TRBV6-5 and TRBJ2-5; no reliable D call. The source material was CD4+ or CD8+ T cells sorted from blood, sampled in a trial of the OX40 agonist ivuxolimab. The CDR3 loop is CASSLNPEQETQYF. The CDR3 DNA reads TGTGCCAGCAGCCTCAACCCGGAACAAGAGACCCAGTACTTC.